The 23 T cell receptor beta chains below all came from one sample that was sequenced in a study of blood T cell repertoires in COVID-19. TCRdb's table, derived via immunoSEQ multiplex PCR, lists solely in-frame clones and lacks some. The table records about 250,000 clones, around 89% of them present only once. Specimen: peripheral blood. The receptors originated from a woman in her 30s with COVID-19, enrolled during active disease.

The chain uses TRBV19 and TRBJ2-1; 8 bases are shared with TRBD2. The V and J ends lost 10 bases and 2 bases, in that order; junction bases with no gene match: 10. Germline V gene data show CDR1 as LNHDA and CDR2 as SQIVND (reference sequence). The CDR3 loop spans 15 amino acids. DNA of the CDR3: TGTGCCACTACCGAGGGGGGACTAGCCTACAATGAGCAGTTCTTC. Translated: CATTEGGLAYNEQFF. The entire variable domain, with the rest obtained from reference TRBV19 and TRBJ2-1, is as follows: DGGITQSPKYLFRKEGQNVTLSCEQNLNHDAMYWYRQDPGQGLRLIYYSQIVNDFQKGDIAEGYSVSREKKESFPLTVTSAQKNPTAFYLCATTEGGLAYNEQFFGPGTRLTVL.

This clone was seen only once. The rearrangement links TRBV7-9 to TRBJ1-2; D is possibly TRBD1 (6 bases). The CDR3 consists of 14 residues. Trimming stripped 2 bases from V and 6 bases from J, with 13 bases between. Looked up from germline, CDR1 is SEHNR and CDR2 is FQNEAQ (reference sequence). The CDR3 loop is CASSLMQGRDGYTF. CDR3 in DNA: TGTGCCAGCAGCTTAATGCAGGGGAGGGATGGCTACACCTTC.

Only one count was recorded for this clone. CDR3 nucleotide sequence: TGTGCCAGCAGTTACTCTGATAGCGGGAGTATAAACATTCAGTACTTC. Translated: CASSYSDSGSINIQYF. The gene calls are TRBV6-2 or TRBV6-3 and TRBJ2-4, with 9 bases lining up with TRBD2. CDR3 length: 16 amino acids. V gave up 0 bases and J gave up 6 bases; unmatched junction bases: 6. The V gene's germline CDR1 is MNHEY and CDR2 SVGEGT.

The CDR3 nucleotides read TGTGCCAGCAGCACGGGACAGAGAAAAGCTTTCTTT. It specifies CASSTGQRKAFF. The chain is built from TRBV7-9 and TRBJ1-1; 7 bases align to TRBD1. CDR3 size: 12 residues. CDR1 and CDR2 from the germline V gene are SEHNR and FQNEAQ (reference sequence). V lost 5 bases to trimming and J lost 9 bases; unmatched junction nucleotides: 6.

Here the CDR3 reads CASSLAGDGQPQHF. In DNA form, the CDR3 reads TGTGCCAGCAGTTTGGCAGGGGATGGTCAGCCCCAGCATTTT. This chain uses TRBV27 with TRBJ1-5; possible D gene TRBD1, 6 bases. The germline V gene encodes CDR1 MNHEY and CDR2 SMNVEV (reference sequence). Trimming pared 3 bases from V and 6 bases from J, leaving 12 bases between. The CDR3 extends over 14 amino acids.

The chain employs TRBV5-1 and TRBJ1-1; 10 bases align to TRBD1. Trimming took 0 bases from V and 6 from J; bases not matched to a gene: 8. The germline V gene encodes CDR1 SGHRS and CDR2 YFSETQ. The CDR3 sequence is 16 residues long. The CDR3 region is CASSLADRGRFAEAFF. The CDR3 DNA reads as TGCGCCAGCAGCTTGGCCGACAGGGGGCGGTTCGCTGAAGCTTTCTTT.

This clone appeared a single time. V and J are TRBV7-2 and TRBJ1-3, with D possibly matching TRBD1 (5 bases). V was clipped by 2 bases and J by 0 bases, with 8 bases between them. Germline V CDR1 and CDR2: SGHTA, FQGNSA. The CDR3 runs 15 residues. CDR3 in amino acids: CASSLRQTSGNTIYF. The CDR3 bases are TGTGCCAGCAGCTTAAGACAGACCTCTGGAAACACCATATATTTT.

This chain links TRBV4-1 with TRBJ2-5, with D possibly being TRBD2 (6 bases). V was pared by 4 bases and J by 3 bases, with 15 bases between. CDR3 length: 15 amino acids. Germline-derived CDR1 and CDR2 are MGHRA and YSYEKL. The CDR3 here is CASSPGWASEETQYF. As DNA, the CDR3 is TGCGCCAGCAGCCCCGGTTGGGCTAGCGAAGAGACCCAGTACTTC.

The chain's CDR3 is CSGLLGVDIQYF. CDR3 DNA sequence: TGCAGCGGACTATTGGGCGTGGACATTCAGTACTTC. This chain uses TRBV29-1 with TRBJ2-4, with D possibly TRBD2 on 5 matching bases. This CDR3 region has 12 residues. V lost 7 bases and J 8 bases, leaving 15 bases between the germline ends. Per germline, CDR1 SQVTM and CDR2 ANQGSEA. The full variable domain, rest sourced from reference TRBV29-1 and TRBJ2-4, is SAVISQKPSRDICQRGTSLTIQCQVDSQVTMMFWYRQQPGQSLTLIATANQGSEATYESGFVIDKFPISRPNLTFSTLTVSNMSPEDSSIYLCSGLLGVDIQYFGAGTRLSVL.

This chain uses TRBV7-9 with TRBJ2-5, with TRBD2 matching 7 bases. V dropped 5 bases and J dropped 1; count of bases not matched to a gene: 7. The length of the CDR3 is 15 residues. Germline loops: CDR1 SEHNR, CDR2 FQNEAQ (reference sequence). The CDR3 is CASSTSGGVQETQYF. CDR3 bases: TGTGCCAGCAGCACATCTGGGGGGGTCCAAGAGACCCAGTACTTC.

The CDR3 nucleotides read TGTGCCACCAGTGAGTCGGGACAGGGGGGCTACACCTTC. Protein: CATSESGQGGYTF. V is TRBV24-1 and J is TRBJ1-2; 10 bases fit TRBD1. Per the germline V gene, CDR1 is KGHDR and CDR2 is SFDVKD. The CDR3 sequence is 13 residues long. V lost 4 bases and J lost 8; bases outside the gene matches: 3.

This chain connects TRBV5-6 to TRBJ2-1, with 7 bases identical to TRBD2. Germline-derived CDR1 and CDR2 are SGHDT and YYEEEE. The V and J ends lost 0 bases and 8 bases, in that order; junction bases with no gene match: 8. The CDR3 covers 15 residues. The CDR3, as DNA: TGTGCCAGCAGCTTGGGGCTAGCGGAATGGGATGAGCAGTTCTTC. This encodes CASSLGLAEWDEQFF.

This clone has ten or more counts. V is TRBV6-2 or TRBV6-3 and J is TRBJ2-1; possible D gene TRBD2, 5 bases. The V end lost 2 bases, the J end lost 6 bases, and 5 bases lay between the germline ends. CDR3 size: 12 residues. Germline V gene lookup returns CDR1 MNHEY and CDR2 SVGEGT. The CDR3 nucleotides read TGTGCCAGCAGTTACGCGGGCAATGAGCAGTTCTTC. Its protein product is CASSYAGNEQFF.

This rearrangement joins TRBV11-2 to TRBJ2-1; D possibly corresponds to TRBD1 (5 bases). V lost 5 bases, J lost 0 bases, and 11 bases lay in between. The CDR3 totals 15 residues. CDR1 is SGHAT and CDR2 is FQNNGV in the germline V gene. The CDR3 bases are TGTGCCAGCAGCGTCGACAGAGACTCCTACAATGAGCAGTTCTTC. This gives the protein CASSVDRDSYNEQFF.

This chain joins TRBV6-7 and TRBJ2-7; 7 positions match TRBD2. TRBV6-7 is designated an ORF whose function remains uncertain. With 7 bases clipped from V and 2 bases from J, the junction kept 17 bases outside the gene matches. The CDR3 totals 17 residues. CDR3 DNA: TGTGCCAGCACCGTACGGGACCAAATACTAGCGACCTACGAGCAGTACTTC. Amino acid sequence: CASTVRDQILATYEQYF.

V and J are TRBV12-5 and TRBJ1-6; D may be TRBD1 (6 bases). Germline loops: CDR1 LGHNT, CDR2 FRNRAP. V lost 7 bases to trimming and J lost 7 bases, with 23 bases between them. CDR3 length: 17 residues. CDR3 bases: TGTGCTAGTGCAACGGGGGGAGACAGGACGTGGAATTCACCCCTCCACTTT. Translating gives CASATGGDRTWNSPLHF.

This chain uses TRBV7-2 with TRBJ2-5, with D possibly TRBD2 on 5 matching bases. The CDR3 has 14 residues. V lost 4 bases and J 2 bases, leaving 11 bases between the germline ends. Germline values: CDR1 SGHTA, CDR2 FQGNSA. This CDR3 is CASSWRRLQETQYF. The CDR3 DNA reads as TGTGCCAGCAGCTGGAGGAGACTACAAGAGACCCAGTACTTC.

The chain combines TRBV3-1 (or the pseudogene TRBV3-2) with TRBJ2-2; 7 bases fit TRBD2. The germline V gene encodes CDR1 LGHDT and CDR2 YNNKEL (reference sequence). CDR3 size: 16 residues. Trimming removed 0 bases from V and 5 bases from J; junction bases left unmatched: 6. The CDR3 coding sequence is TGTGCCAGCAGCCAAGAAGGGAGGGTCTGGACCGGGGAGCTGTTTTTT. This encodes CASSQEGRVWTGELFF.

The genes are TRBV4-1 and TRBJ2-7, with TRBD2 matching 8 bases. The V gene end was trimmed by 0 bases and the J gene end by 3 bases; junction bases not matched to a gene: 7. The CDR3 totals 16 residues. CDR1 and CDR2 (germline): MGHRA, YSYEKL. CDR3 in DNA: TGCGCCAGCAGCCAAGACAGACGGGAGGGTCTCTACGAGCAGTACTTC. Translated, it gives CASSQDRREGLYEQYF.

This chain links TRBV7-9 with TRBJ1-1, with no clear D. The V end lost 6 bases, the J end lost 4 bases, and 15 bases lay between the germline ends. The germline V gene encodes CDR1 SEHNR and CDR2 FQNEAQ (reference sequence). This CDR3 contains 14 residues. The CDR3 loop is CASRGGGRGTEAFF. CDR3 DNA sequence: TGTGCCAGCAGAGGAGGAGGTCGCGGCACTGAAGCTTTCTTT.

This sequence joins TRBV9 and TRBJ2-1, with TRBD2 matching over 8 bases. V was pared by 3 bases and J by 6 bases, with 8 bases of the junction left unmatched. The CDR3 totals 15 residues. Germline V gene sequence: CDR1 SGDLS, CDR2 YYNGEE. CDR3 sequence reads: CASSGYGTRGNEQFF. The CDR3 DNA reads TGTGCCAGCAGCGGATACGGGACTAGAGGCAATGAGCAGTTCTTC.

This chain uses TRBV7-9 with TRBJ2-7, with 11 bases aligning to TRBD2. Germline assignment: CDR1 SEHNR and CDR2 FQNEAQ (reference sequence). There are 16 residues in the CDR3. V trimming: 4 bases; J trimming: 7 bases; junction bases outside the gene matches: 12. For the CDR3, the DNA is TGTGCCAGCAGCTCCGTTATAGCGGGGGGGCTGGAGGAGCAGTACTTC. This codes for CASSSVIAGGLEEQYF.

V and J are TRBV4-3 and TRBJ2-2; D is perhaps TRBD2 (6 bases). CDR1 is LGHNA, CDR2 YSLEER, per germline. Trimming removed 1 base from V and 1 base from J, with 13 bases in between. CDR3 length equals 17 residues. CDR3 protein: CASSQGASAQNTGELFF. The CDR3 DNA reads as TGCGCCAGCAGCCAAGGCGCTAGCGCGCAGAACACCGGGGAGCTGTTTTTT.